Listed below are T cell receptor beta chains from one sample, sequenced in a study of cytomegalovirus exposure and HLA in healthy donors. The repertoire was sequenced with immunoSEQ multiplex PCR; TCRdb's copy has only in-frame clones and lacks some. The sample has about 300,000 clones, over 75% seen once. Sequences were obtained from PBMCs. These receptors all come from a young woman in good health and CMV-seronegative. Both conserved end residues are part of each CDR3. Each record gives: CDR3 DNA, CDR3 protein, D gene, J gene, clone size, V gene. A D gene is named only where the DNA matches it firmly. Only part of the rows carry a size: once, few, many, or a class if the clone is expanded.

cdr3_nt: TGTGCCAGCAGTGACGTAGGGGGAAAAGCTTTCTTT; cdr3_aa: CASSDVGGKAFF; d_call: NA; j_call: TRBJ1-1; clone_size: NA; v_call: TRBV6-4
cdr3_nt: TGTGCCAGCAGTGATTACCATCGGTATGAGCAGTTCTTC; cdr3_aa: CASSDYHRYEQFF; d_call: NA; j_call: TRBJ2-1; clone_size: NA; v_call: TRBV27
cdr3_nt: TGTGCCAGCAGTTACAGGGGGAACGCTGGAAACACCATATATTTT; cdr3_aa: CASSYRGNAGNTIYF; d_call: NA; j_call: TRBJ1-3; clone_size: NA; v_call: TRBV6-5
cdr3_nt: TGCGCCAGCAGCACAGGACAGGGGAGGAATGAGCAGTTCTTC; cdr3_aa: CASSTGQGRNEQFF; d_call: TRBD1; j_call: TRBJ2-1; clone_size: NA; v_call: TRBV5-1
cdr3_nt: TGTGGGCAGGGGGCCGACGAGCAGTACTTC; cdr3_aa: CGQGADEQYF; d_call: TRBD1; j_call: TRBJ2-7; clone_size: NA; v_call: TRBV10-3
cdr3_nt: TGTGCCTGGGGAACAGGGGGCGATTCACCCCTCCACTTT; cdr3_aa: CAWGTGGDSPLHF; d_call: TRBD1; j_call: TRBJ1-6; clone_size: NA; v_call: TRBV30
cdr3_nt: TGTGCCAGCAGTGCTCTAGCGGGGACCAATGAGCAGTTCTTC; cdr3_aa: CASSALAGTNEQFF; d_call: TRBD2; j_call: TRBJ2-1; clone_size: once; v_call: TRBV14
cdr3_nt: TGTGCCAGCTCAGGGGGACTAGAAGCTTTCCGCGAGCAGTACTTC; cdr3_aa: CASSGGLEAFREQYF; d_call: TRBD2; j_call: TRBJ2-7; clone_size: NA; v_call: TRBV18
cdr3_nt: TGTGCCAGCAGCTTAGGGGGAGTGGGCCAAGAGACCCAGTACTTC; cdr3_aa: CASSLGGVGQETQYF; d_call: NA; j_call: TRBJ2-5; clone_size: once; v_call: TRBV5-4
cdr3_nt: TGTGCCAGCTCACCACAGCTGAGGACAGGGGGCTCCGAGCAGTACTTC; cdr3_aa: CASSPQLRTGGSEQYF; d_call: TRBD1; j_call: TRBJ2-7; clone_size: NA; v_call: TRBV18
cdr3_nt: TGTGCCAGCACCCACAAACAGGGGATGTACTATGGCTACACCTTC; cdr3_aa: CASTHKQGMYYGYTF; d_call: TRBD1; j_call: TRBJ1-2; clone_size: NA; v_call: TRBV28
cdr3_nt: TGTGCCAGCAGTTCCTCTAGTACCTACAATGAGCAGTTCTTC; cdr3_aa: CASSSSSTYNEQFF; d_call: NA; j_call: TRBJ2-1; clone_size: NA; v_call: TRBV6-5
cdr3_nt: TGTGCCAGCAGACTTGGACAGGGGGTCAATTCACCCCTCCACTTT; cdr3_aa: CASRLGQGVNSPLHF; d_call: TRBD1; j_call: TRBJ1-6; clone_size: NA; v_call: TRBV9
cdr3_nt: TGTGCCAGCAACCTCGGGACTAGCGGGATCAATGAGCAGTTCTTC; cdr3_aa: CASNLGTSGINEQFF; d_call: TRBD2; j_call: TRBJ2-1; clone_size: NA; v_call: TRBV27
cdr3_nt: TGCGCCAGCAGCCAAACCCTAGCGGGAGTTCAAGAGACCCAGTACTTC; cdr3_aa: CASSQTLAGVQETQYF; d_call: TRBD2; j_call: TRBJ2-5; clone_size: NA; v_call: TRBV4-1
cdr3_nt: TGTGCCAGCAGTAGCGTAAGGGGCGCGAGCACTGAAGCTTTCTTT; cdr3_aa: CASSSVRGASTEAFF; d_call: NA; j_call: TRBJ1-1; clone_size: NA; v_call: TRBV25-1
cdr3_nt: TGTGCCAGCAGTTTTGTCCCAGCGGCGAGTGAGCAGTTCTTC; cdr3_aa: CASSFVPAASEQFF; d_call: NA; j_call: TRBJ2-1; clone_size: NA; v_call: TRBV27